Below, one T cell receptor beta chain is given with its context. Recruited during active infection, patients (from Seattle) were subsequently followed longitudinally. This record belongs to a study of blood T cell repertoires in COVID-19. Germline-derived CDR1 and CDR2 are LNHDA and SQIVND (reference sequence). V shed 6 bases, J shed 8 bases, and the junction held 12 bases outside the gene matches. This CDR3 is built from 15 residues. The data were produced by immunoSEQ multiplex PCR, yet TCRdb's version contains in-frame clones alone and is incomplete. The table includes 150,000 to 200,000 clones, approximately 87% detected once.

The chain links TRBV19 to TRBJ2-1, with TRBD1 identical over 8 bases. The sample comprised peripheral blood. The clonotype comes from a woman aged 70 to 79 with COVID-19, enrolled during active disease. Written as DNA, the CDR3 is TGTGCCAGTAGGGAGCGAGGACAGGGCCTCCATGAGCAGTTCTTC. The encoded protein is CASRERGQGLHEQFF.